The clone carrying this TCR beta chain was counted only a few times. The sample originates from a study of T cell changes during pregnancy in multiple sclerosis. V lost 6 bases, J lost 2 bases, and 2 bases stayed unmatched. Germline CDR1 and CDR2: LNHDA and SQIVND (reference sequence). This CDR3 region has 14 residues. Data came from immunoSEQ multiplex PCR; TCRdb stores just in-frame clones and leaves some out. The sample lists 40,000 to 45,000 clones, 75% to 90% occurring once. The gene calls are TRBV19 and TRBJ2-3; TRBD1 matches at 10 bases. The receptor's source is a female donor with multiple sclerosis, enrolled in a pregnancy study. The specimen was CD4+ T cells from peripheral blood mononuclear cells, collected in the first trimester of pregnancy. CDR3 nucleotides: TGTGCCAGTAGCCGACAGGGGGCCACAGATACGCAGTATTTT. This translates into CASSRQGATDTQYF. Combining the CDR3 with reference TRBV19 and TRBJ2-3 gives the whole variable domain DGGITQSPKYLFRKEGQNVTLSCEQNLNHDAMYWYRQDPGQGLRLIYYSQIVNDFQKGDIAEGYSVSREKKESFPLTVTSAQKNPTAFYLCASSRQGATDTQYFGPGTRLTVL.